One and the same sample provided the 30 T cell receptor beta chains below, sequenced in a study of T cell clonality in common variable immunodeficiency. TCRdb's table, derived via immunoSEQ multiplex PCR, lists solely in-frame clones and lacks some. Recorded here are about 52,000 clones, none singletons. The sequenced material came from peripheral blood mononuclear cells. The receptors were gathered from a person between 18 and 75 years old in good health.

A remark on this clone: Read coverage stops 3 residues before the CDR3 terminus; the germline J gene supplies the remainder. This rearrangement joins TRBV19 to TRBJ2-7; TRBD2 matches at 11 bases. The trim removed 4 bases at V and 4 bases at J, leaving 6 bases unmatched. CDR3 length equals 15 residues. In germline, CDR1 is LNHDA, CDR2 SQIVND (reference sequence). CDR3 DNA (partial): TGTGCCAGTAGTAACAGACTAGCGGGACGTTACGAG. Amino acid sequence: CASSNRLAGRYE. The full CDR3 sequence reads CASSNRLAGRYEQYF.

Many counts were recorded for this clone. The read ends 3 residues before the CDR3 terminus; that terminus is restored from the germline J gene. The chain employs TRBV19 and TRBJ1-4, with D hard to call. There are 15 residues in the CDR3. CDR1 and CDR2 from the germline V gene are LNHDA and SQIVND (reference sequence). The germline V and J ends were trimmed by 5 bases and 0 bases, with 10 bases remaining between them. The CDR3 here is CASSDTAATNEKLFF. Partial CDR3 DNA: TGTGCCAGTAGTGATACAGCCGCAACTAATGAAAAA.

This clone was counted many times. The read terminates 3 residues before the CDR3 end, so the remaining end is supplied by the germline J gene. The chain combines TRBV7-9 with TRBJ2-7, with 8 bases matching TRBD2. This CDR3 contains 15 residues. V was clipped by 1 base and J by 0 bases; unmatched bases: 2. CDR1 is SEHNR, CDR2 FQNEAQ, per germline (reference sequence). CDR3 in amino acids: CASSLGTSISYEQYF. The part of the CDR3 DNA that was read is TGTGCCAGCAGCTTAGGGACTAGCATCTCCTACGAG.

This clone was observed at least ten times. From the germline J gene comes the end of the CDR3, since the read stops 3 residues before it. The chain has TRBV29-1 and TRBJ2-1; no firm D call. Trimming stripped 6 bases from V and 0 bases from J, with 15 bases between. This CDR3 contains 15 residues. In germline, CDR1 is SQVTM, CDR2 ANQGSEA. The CDR3 sequence: CSVAVAPSSYNEQFF. The CDR3 bases that were read are TGCAGCGTAGCCGTCGCTCCTAGCTCCTACAATGAG.

This clone was seen at least ten times. The read ends 3 residues before the CDR3 terminus; that terminus is restored from the germline J gene. The rearrangement links TRBV20-1 to TRBJ2-7, with D possibly being TRBD1 (5 bases). This CDR3 contains 15 residues. Trimming left V 1 base short and J 3 bases short, with 16 bases between. CDR1 is DFQATT and CDR2 is SNEGSKA in the germline V gene (reference sequence). This chain's CDR3 is CSARAYQTAHYEQYF. Partial CDR3 DNA: TGCAGTGCTAGAGCGTACCAGACAGCTCACTACGAG.

This clone occurred many times. Read coverage stops 3 residues before the CDR3 terminus; the germline J gene supplies the remainder. The V call is TRBV7-8, the J call TRBJ2-7; possibly TRBD2 for D (6 bases). The V and J ends lost 7 bases and 3 bases respectively, with 19 bases between them. The CDR3 spans 15 residues. The V gene's germline CDR1 is SGHVS and CDR2 FQNEAQ. CDR3 amino acids: CASTLGTLNLYEQYF. The sequenced CDR3 bases are TGTGCCAGCACCCTCGGGACTCTGAACCTCTACGAG. The whole variable domain, filled in from reference TRBV7-8 and TRBJ2-7, reads GAGVSQSPRYKVAKRGQDVALRCDPISGHVSLFWYQQALGQGPEFLTYFQNEAQLDKSGLPSDRFFAERPEGSVSTLKIQRTQQEDSAVYLCASTLGTLNLYEQYFGPGTRLTVT.

This clone was recorded many times. The observed sequence ends 3 residues before the CDR3 terminus, with the missing tail filled in from the germline J gene. V usage is TRBV5-1 and J usage is TRBJ1-2; 8 positions match TRBD1. The CDR3 extends over 15 amino acids. Germline-derived CDR1 and CDR2 are SGHRS and YFSETQ. CDR3 bases read: TGCGCCAGCAGCCTAGGACAGGGCACCCCCTTTAGC. Translated, it gives CASSLGQGTPFS. The entire CDR3 protein reads CASSLGQGTPFSYTF.

This clone appeared many times. The read ends 3 residues before the CDR3 terminus; that terminus is restored from the germline J gene. The chain recombines TRBV5-1 with TRBJ2-1; D could derive from TRBD1 or TRBD2 (6 bases each). Germline-derived CDR1 and CDR2 are SGHRS and YFSETQ. Between the trimmed V and J ends, which lost 3 bases and 2 bases, there was a span of 12 bases. The CDR3 loop spans 15 amino acids. CDR3 bases read: TGCGCCAGCAGCTCACAGGGAGGTGCCTACAATGAG. Its protein is CASSSQGGAYNE. The CDR3 in its entirety is CASSSQGGAYNEQFF.

This clone appeared many times. The sequence runs out 3 residues before the end of the CDR3; the remainder is reconstructed from the germline J gene. The chain carries TRBV5-6 and TRBJ2-7, with unresolved D. The CDR3 is 11 residues long. Germline V gene lookup returns CDR1 SGHDT and CDR2 YYEEEE. V lost 3 bases and J 2 bases, leaving 3 bases between the germline ends. The CDR3 is CASSSAYEQYF. Incomplete CDR3 DNA: TGTGCCAGCAGCTCAGCCTACGAG. Filled out from reference TRBV5-6 and TRBJ2-7, the complete variable domain reads DAGVTQSPTHLIKTRGQQVTLRCSPKSGHDTVSWYQQALGQGPQFIFQYYEEEERQRGNFPDRFSGHQFPNYSSELNVNALLLGDSALYLCASSSAYEQYFGPGTRLTVT.

This clone was seen a handful of times. A much bigger clone sits one base away, suggesting this may be a read error. Other DNA sequences in this sample translate to the same CDR3. The CDR3 sequence is CASSPDSPGNTIYF. The CDR3 DNA, read in part, is TGTGCCAGCAGTCCGGACAGCCCTGGAAACACT. The chain joins TRBV6-2 or TRBV6-3 to TRBJ1-3, with TRBD1 as a possible D gene (6 bases). The read terminates 3 residues ahead of where the CDR3 ends, so the germline J gene completes it. The germline gives CDR1 MNHEY, CDR2 SVGEGT. The CDR3 runs to 14 residues.

This clone was seen ten or more times. The read gets to within 3 residues of the CDR3 end, and the germline J gene fills in the rest. The gene calls are TRBV19 and TRBJ1-1; possibly TRBD1 for D (6 bases). Germline CDR1 LNHDA, CDR2 SQIVND (reference sequence). Trimming left V 6 bases short and J 6 bases short, with 17 bases between. The CDR3 is 14 residues long. The part of the CDR3 DNA that was read is TGTGCCAGTAGACTGTGGGGGCCGGGATCTGAA. Its translation is CASRLWGPGSE. The whole CDR3 region reads CASRLWGPGSEAFF.

This clone occurred many times. The read finishes 3 residues shy of the CDR3 end, and the germline J gene is used to complete it. The V and J genes are TRBV3-1 (or the pseudogene TRBV3-2) and TRBJ2-7, with 9 positions matching TRBD1. Germline trimming cut 4 bases from V and 4 bases from J; bases unmatched to any gene: 14. CDR1 is LGHDT and CDR2 is YNNKEL in the germline V gene (reference sequence). The CDR3 runs 17 residues. The CDR3 DNA, read in part, is TGTGCCAGCAGCCCTCGGGCGGGACAGGGCCTTGAGTACGAG. Protein: CASSPRAGQGLEYE. The full CDR3 is CASSPRAGQGLEYEQYF.

This clone has at least ten counts. The CDR3 end lies 3 residues beyond the end of the read and is filled in from the germline J gene. The rearrangement links TRBV6-1 to TRBJ1-2; 10 bases are a match to TRBD1. The CDR3 is made up of 14 amino acids. Germline CDR1 is MNHNS and CDR2 is SASEGT. V gave up 3 bases and J gave up 6 bases; unmatched junction bases: 4. The CDR3 is CASSETGGWDGYTF. The sequenced CDR3 bases are TGTGCCAGCAGTGAGACAGGGGGCTGGGATGGC.

This clone was recorded many times. Read data end 3 residues before the CDR3 end; the end is taken from the germline J gene. The gene calls are TRBV13 and TRBJ1-3, with a tentative D call TRBD1 (5 bases). Germline loops: CDR1 PRHDT, CDR2 FYEKMQ (reference sequence). The CDR3 is 16 residues long. Trimming stripped 6 bases from V and 0 bases from J, with 15 bases between. CDR3 residues: CASRRGSGNSGNTIYF. The DNA read from the CDR3 is TGTGCCAGCAGACGGGGGTCGGGAAACTCTGGAAACACC.

Many counts were recorded for this clone. The CDR3 end is not reached by the read, which stops 3 residues before it; the germline J gene fills it in. V gene TRBV5-1 combines with J gene TRBJ2-3, with 7 positions matching TRBD2. The length of the CDR3 is 15 residues. CDR1 SGHRS and CDR2 YFSETQ come from the germline V gene. Trimming took 0 bases from V and 8 from J; bases not matched to a gene: 9. The covered CDR3 bases are TGCGCCAGCAGCTTGGGTAGCGGACTAGAGGGTACG. This codes for CASSLGSGLEGT. The entire CDR3 reads CASSLGSGLEGTQYF.

This clone was found many times. The missing CDR3 end, 3 residues past where the read stops, is filled in from the germline J gene. The chain employs TRBV5-1 and TRBJ2-7, with 7 bases lining up with TRBD2. The germline V gene has CDR1 SGHRS and CDR2 YFSETQ. This CDR3 is built from 15 residues. V was pared by 3 bases and J by 2 bases, with 8 bases of the junction left unmatched. CDR3 sequence: CASSSLGGGPYEQYF. Partial CDR3 DNA: TGCGCCAGCAGCTCCTTGGGGGGAGGGCCCTACGAG.

This clone has just a few counts. Read coverage stops 3 residues before the CDR3 terminus; the germline J gene supplies the remainder. The chain couples TRBV11-2 to TRBJ2-1, with 7 bases aligning to TRBD1. Germline lookup yields CDR1 SGHAT and CDR2 FQNNGV. Trimming took 5 bases from V and 8 from J; bases not matched to a gene: 12. The CDR3 covers 15 residues. The CDR3 spells CASSSYRGLRYEQFF. The sequenced part of the CDR3 DNA is TGTGCCAGCAGCAGTTACAGGGGTCTGAGATATGAG. Supplemented by reference TRBV11-2 and TRBJ2-1, the full variable domain reads EAGVAQSPRYKIIEKRQSVAFWCNPISGHATLYWYQQILGQGPKLLIQFQNNGVVDDSQLPKDRFSAERLKGVDSTLKIQPAKLEDSAVYLCASSSYRGLRYEQFFGPGTRLTVL.

This clone was observed at least ten times. Coverage ceases 3 residues before the CDR3 finishes, and the germline J gene fills in the end. The rearrangement links TRBV9 to TRBJ2-7; the match to TRBD2 covers 7 bases. With V trimmed by 1 base and J by 4 bases, 5 bases remained unmatched. This CDR3 is built from 14 residues. In germline, CDR1 is SGDLS, CDR2 YYNGEE. Incomplete CDR3 DNA: TGTGCCAGCAGCGTACGGGGGGAATGGTACGAG. This gives the protein CASSVRGEWYE. The whole CDR3 is CASSVRGEWYEQYF. The full variable domain, its missing parts supplied by reference TRBV9 and TRBJ2-7, is DSGVTQTPKHLITATGQRVTLRCSPRSGDLSVYWYQQSLDQGLQFLIQYYNGEERAKGNILERFSAQQFPDLHSELNLSSLELGDSALYFCASSVRGEWYEQYFGPGTRLTVT.

This clone was detected only a few times. The read falls 3 residues short of the CDR3 end, and the missing part is taken from the germline J gene. V gene TRBV2 combines with J gene TRBJ1-4; no definite D call. CDR3 size: 15 residues. Germline V gene sequence: CDR1 SNHLY, CDR2 FYNNEI. V shed 4 bases and J shed 3 bases, with 12 bases lying between them. The CDR3 sequence is CASSGSAVSNEKLFF. Partial CDR3 DNA: TGTGCCAGCAGTGGGAGCGCCGTCTCTAATGAAAAA.

This clone is labeled medium-sized. The sequenced CDR3 bases are TGTGCCAGTGACCTAGCGGGAGGTCTCAATGAG. Protein sequence: CASDLAGGLNE. From start to end, the CDR3 is CASDLAGGLNEQFF. The V gene is TRBV2, the J gene TRBJ2-1; 11 nucleotides agree with TRBD2. The CDR3 end falls 3 residues outside the read, so it is completed with the germline J gene. Trimming removed 9 bases from V and 6 bases from J; junction bases left unmatched: 7. CDR3 size: 14 residues. Germline V gene lookup returns CDR1 SNHLY and CDR2 FYNNEI.

This clone showed up many times. The read halts 3 residues ahead of the CDR3 end, with the missing end drawn from the germline J gene. V usage is TRBV30 and J usage is TRBJ2-7, with D possibly TRBD1 on 6 matching bases. V was shortened by 0 bases and J by 4 bases, with 10 bases between the two germline ends. This CDR3 contains 13 residues. Germline V lookup: CDR1 GTSNPN, CDR2 SVGIG (reference sequence). The CDR3 bases that were read are TGTGCCTGGAGTGTGGGACATACGTACGAG. Residues: CAWSVGHTYE. The complete CDR3 sequence is CAWSVGHTYEQYF.

This clone ranks as medium-sized (0.01 to 0.1%). The observed sequence ends 3 residues before the CDR3 terminus, with the missing tail filled in from the germline J gene. V gene TRBV20-1 combines with J gene TRBJ2-7; D is unclear. Germline V gene sequence: CDR1 DFQATT, CDR2 SNEGSKA (reference sequence). The CDR3 covers 12 residues. Deletions cut 0 bases from V and 4 bases from J, with 7 bases between. CDR3 DNA, as far as it was read: TGCAGTGCTAGAGACAGGTTTTACGAG. Amino acids: CSARDRFYE. The whole CDR3 reads CSARDRFYEQYF.

Worth noting for this clone: The read halts 3 residues ahead of the CDR3 end, with the missing end drawn from the germline J gene. The rearrangement joins TRBV6-1 to TRBJ1-2; D not resolved. The CDR3 loop spans 15 amino acids. Germline-derived CDR1 and CDR2 are MNHNS and SASEGT. The covered CDR3 bases are TGTGCCAGCAGTGAATTAGCGGGAGGGCCAGATACC. This translates into CASSELAGGPDT. In full, the CDR3 is CASSELAGGPDTYTF.

There are many counts of this clone. The CDR3 end falls 3 residues outside the read, so it is completed with the germline J gene. The chain uses TRBV9 and TRBJ2-2, with TRBD1 matching over 7 bases. V shed 4 bases and J 1 base; nucleotides not matched to a gene: 7. The CDR3 is 16 residues long. In germline, CDR1 is SGDLS, CDR2 YYNGEE. The CDR3 here is CASSLPTGLNTGELFF. The sequenced part of the CDR3 DNA is TGTGCCAGCAGCCTCCCGACAGGGTTGAACACCGGGGAG.

In this sample, this clone turned up many times. The read comes to an end 3 residues before the CDR3 does, leaving the germline J gene to fill in the end. The chain carries TRBV18 and TRBJ2-3, with 7 bases identical to TRBD2. Germline values: CDR1 KGHSH, CDR2 LQKENI. V lost 3 bases to trimming and J lost 4 bases; unmatched junction nucleotides: 7. The CDR3 runs to 15 residues. This CDR3 reads CASSPKSTSPDTQYF. The part of the CDR3 DNA that was read is TGTGCCAGCTCACCGAAATCGACTAGCCCAGATACG.

This clone was observed at least ten times. The CDR3 bases that were read are TGTGCCATCGCGGGATGGGACAGGGAAACCGGGGAG. Protein product: CAIAGWDRETGE. The CDR3 reads in full as CAIAGWDRETGELFF. This chain connects TRBV10-3 to TRBJ2-2, with 9 bases matching TRBD1. The sequence runs out 3 residues before the end of the CDR3; the remainder is reconstructed from the germline J gene. V lost 8 bases to trimming and J lost 5 bases; unmatched junction nucleotides: 9. The CDR3 has 15 amino acids. The V gene's germline CDR1 is ENHRY and CDR2 SYGVKD.

This clone was seen ten or more times. The CDR3 is cut off 3 residues early in the read; its end comes from the germline J gene. The V and J genes are TRBV19 and TRBJ1-3; D is undetermined. Germline values: CDR1 LNHDA, CDR2 SQIVND (reference sequence). This CDR3 contains 15 residues. V lost 4 bases, J lost 0 bases, and 10 bases lay in between. Partial CDR3 DNA: TGTGCCAGTAGTACCGTAGCGGGCTCTGGAAACACC. Translating gives CASSTVAGSGNT. The CDR3 as a whole reads CASSTVAGSGNTIYF.

This clone has a count of ten or more. The read ends 3 residues early relative to the CDR3; the germline J gene fills the gap. The chain combines TRBV10-3 with TRBJ2-5; 13 bases line up with TRBD2. The V gene's germline CDR1 is ENHRY and CDR2 SYGVKD. V was pared by 4 bases and J by 5 bases, with 7 bases of the junction left unmatched. The CDR3 runs 16 residues. CDR3 protein: CAISGLAGGSEETQYF. The DNA read from the CDR3 is TGTGCCATCAGTGGACTAGCGGGAGGATCAGAGGAGACC.

This clone has at least ten counts. Read sequence stops 3 residues before the CDR3 end, and the germline J gene provides the missing end. The chain couples TRBV29-1 to TRBJ2-7, with a weak D call TRBD1 (7 bases). Germline CDR1 and CDR2: SQVTM and ANQGSEA. V dropped 5 bases and J dropped 3 bases, with 14 bases sitting between them. The CDR3 runs 13 residues. CDR3: CSVRAGQIYEQYF. CDR3 DNA (partial): TGCAGCGTTCGGGCGGGACAGATCTACGAG.

Points on this clone: A read error may account for a junction end that differs from germline. The read gets to within 3 residues of the CDR3 end, and the germline J gene fills in the rest. Distinct nucleotide sequences in the sample also encode this CDR3. The rearrangement links TRBV20-1 to TRBJ2-5, with 10 bases aligning to TRBD2. Germline V gene lookup returns CDR1 DFQATT and CDR2 SNEGSKA (reference sequence). The CDR3 sequence is 15 residues long. The CDR3 DNA, read in part, is TGCAGCGCTAGTACGGCTAGCGGGAGTGGAGAGACC. Translation: CSASTASGSGET. The CDR3 reads in full as CSASTASGSGETQYF.